These T cell receptor beta chains were read from a single sample in a study of T cell responses to AZD1222 COVID-19 vaccine. Here immunoSEQ multiplex PCR was the method, and the copy in TCRdb shows in-frame clones only, minus some. Of about 160,000 clones listed, under 95% were seen once; the top ten hold about 4.6%. The sample in question was peripheral blood, obtained on day 0 of MenACWY control vaccination. These TCRs come from an adult in good health. The CDR3 runs from the conserved cysteine through the conserved F or W. A D gene is named only where the DNA matches it firmly. Clone size is shown for a subset of rows, as once, few, many or a class of expanded clone.

TRBJ1-1 | TRBV23-1 | TRBD1 | NA | 14 | CASSQGQGSTEAFF | TGCGCCAGCAGTCAAGGACAGGGGAGCACTGAAGCTTTCTTT
TRBJ2-2 | TRBV6-1 | TRBD1 | NA | 17 | CASSEGRGTVNTGELFF | TGTGCCAGCAGTGAGGGAAGGGGGACAGTTAACACCGGGGAGCTGTTTTTT
TRBJ2-5 | TRBV18 | TRBD2 | NA | 15 | CATIRASGIGETQYF | TGTGCCACCATCAGGGCTAGCGGAATCGGGGAGACCCAGTACTTC
TRBJ2-2 | TRBV6-5 | NA | NA | 14 | CASSYSLESGELFF | TGTGCCAGCAGTTACTCTTTGGAGTCCGGGGAGCTGTTTTTT
TRBJ2-3 | TRBV19 | TRBD1 | NA | 15 | CASRNRGLGTDTQYF | TGTGCCAGTAGAAACAGGGGGCTCGGGACAGATACGCAGTATTTT
TRBJ2-3 | TRBV7-2 | TRBD2 | few | 16 | CASSLAAGGYTDTQYF | TGTGCCAGCAGCTTGGCGGCGGGGGGTTACACAGATACGCAGTATTTT
TRBJ1-3 | TRBV27 | NA | NA | 15 | CASRPAGQGENTIYF | TGTGCCAGCAGGCCAGCTGGGCAGGGAGAAAACACCATATATTTT
TRBJ1-3 | TRBV10-3 | TRBD1 | NA | 16 | CAISDPGTGSGNTIYF | TGTGCCATCAGTGATCCCGGGACAGGCTCTGGAAACACCATATATTTT
TRBJ2-5 | TRBV2 | NA | once | 10 | CASLRETQYF | TGTGCCAGCTTGCGAGAGACCCAGTACTTC
TRBJ2-2 | TRBV6-5 | NA | NA | 15 | CASRRGETGTGELFF | TGTGCCTCACGGAGGGGGGAGACGGGCACCGGGGAGCTGTTTTTT
TRBJ2-2 | TRBV11-3 | NA | NA | 15 | CASSPGTRITGELFF | TGTGCCAGCAGCCCAGGGACAAGGATCACCGGGGAGCTGTTTTTT
TRBJ2-7 | TRBV10-3 | TRBD2 | NA | 14 | CAISSSGSFHEQYF | TGTGCCATCAGTTCTAGCGGGAGTTTCCACGAGCAGTACTTC
TRBJ2-7 | TRBV6-1 | TRBD2 | NA | 15 | CASSEGLADAYEQYF | TGTGCCAGCAGTGAGGGACTAGCGGACGCCTACGAGCAGTACTTC
TRBJ2-1 | TRBV30 | NA | NA | 15 | CAWSPRESLDNEQFF | TGTGCCTGGAGCCCCCGGGAGAGCCTCGACAATGAGCAGTTCTTC
TRBJ1-5 | TRBV6-5 | NA | NA | 14 | CASSPQRVGRPQHF | TGTGCCAGCAGTCCCCAGCGCGTCGGTAGGCCCCAGCATTTT
TRBJ2-5 | TRBV3-1/TRBV3-2 | NA | few | 14 | CASSQGGNQETQYF | TGTGCCAGCAGCCAAGGCGGGAACCAAGAGACCCAGTACTTC
TRBJ1-1 | TRBV28 | TRBD1 | NA | 10 | CASRTVQGSF | TGTGCCAGCAGAACTGTACAGGGGTCTTTT
TRBJ1-2 | TRBV4-3 | TRBD1 | NA | 15 | CASSESTGVYYGYTF | TGCGCCAGCAGCGAATCAACAGGGGTGTACTATGGCTACACCTTC
TRBJ1-5 | TRBV2 | NA | NA | 13 | CASRGPSFQPQHF | TGTGCCAGCAGAGGACCCTCTTTCCAGCCCCAGCATTTT
TRBJ2-2 | TRBV18 | TRBD1 | NA | 16 | CASSPDRVLSTGELFF | TGTGCCAGCTCACCGGACAGGGTTTTGAGCACCGGGGAGCTGTTTTTT
TRBJ1-2 | TRBV7-2 | NA | NA | 14 | CASGRQTANYGYTF | TGTGCCAGCGGAAGACAGACAGCTAACTATGGCTACACCTTC
TRBJ1-1 | TRBV19 | TRBD1 | NA | 12 | CASSGTVTEAFF | TGTGCCAGTAGCGGGACAGTAACGGAAGCTTTCTTT
TRBJ2-5 | TRBV25-1 | NA | NA | 14 | CASSDTGILQTQYF | TGTGCCAGCAGTGACACAGGGATCCTACAGACCCAGTACTTC
TRBJ1-2 | TRBV5-4 | NA | few | 9 | CASCYGYTF | TGTGCCAGCTGCTATGGCTACACCTTC
TRBJ1-2 | TRBV6-1 | TRBD1 | NA | 14 | CASSERDSDYGYTF | TGTGCCAGCAGTGAACGGGACAGCGACTATGGCTACACCTTC
TRBJ2-7 | TRBV7-2 | NA | NA | 17 | CASSLVANLKASYEQYF | TGTGCCAGCAGCTTAGTCGCAAACCTGAAGGCTTCCTACGAGCAGTACTTC
TRBJ2-3 | TRBV3-1/TRBV3-2 | NA | NA | 16 | CASSPLVGGSTDTQYF | TGTGCCAGCAGCCCGCTAGTAGGCGGGAGCACAGATACGCAGTATTTT
TRBJ2-3 | TRBV30 | NA | NA | 13 | CAWRVGGSDTQYF | TGTGCCTGGAGAGTTGGTGGCTCAGATACGCAGTATTTT
TRBJ2-6 | TRBV19 | NA | NA | 15 | CASSTGLSGANVLTF | TGTGCCAGTAGTACTGGACTATCTGGGGCCAACGTCCTGACTTTC
TRBJ2-6 | TRBV7-6 | NA | NA | 15 | CASSFRGAGANVLTF | TGTGCCAGCAGCTTCCGGGGTGCTGGGGCCAACGTCCTGACTTTC
TRBJ2-1 | TRBV12-3/TRBV12-4 | TRBD2 | NA | 13 | CASSWTRRNEQFF | TGTGCCAGCAGTTGGACTAGAAGGAATGAGCAGTTCTTC
TRBJ2-2 | TRBV18 | NA | NA | 15 | CASSGDRLNTGELFF | TGTGCCAGCTCAGGTGACAGGCTAAACACCGGGGAGCTGTTTTTT
TRBJ2-3 | TRBV7-9 | NA | NA | 13 | CASSSTGPDTQYF | TGTGCCAGCAGCTCGACAGGTCCCGATACGCAGTATTTT
TRBJ2-1 | TRBV2 | TRBD2 | NA | 13 | CASRTSGRNEQFF | TGTGCCAGCAGGACTAGCGGGAGGAATGAGCAGTTCTTC
TRBJ2-3 | TRBV24-1 | NA | NA | 15 | CATSDFGGPTDTQYF | TGTGCCACCAGTGATTTCGGCGGTCCAACAGATACGCAGTATTTT
TRBJ2-7 | TRBV29-1 | NA | NA | 11 | CSVSDSYEQYF | TGCAGCGTTTCGGACAGCTACGAGCAGTACTTC
TRBJ2-7 | TRBV11-2 | TRBD2 | once | 14 | CASTTREGHYEQYF | TGTGCCAGCACTACGAGGGAGGGCCACTACGAGCAGTACTTC
TRBJ2-5 | TRBV3-1/TRBV3-2 | NA | NA | 13 | CASSHPHEETQYF | TGTGCCAGCAGCCATCCTCATGAAGAGACCCAGTACTTC
TRBJ1-2 | TRBV4-1 | NA | NA | 14 | CASSQVRTNYGYTF | TGCGCCAGCAGCCAAGTTCGGACTAACTATGGCTACACCTTC
TRBJ1-5 | TRBV9 | TRBD1 | NA | 14 | CASSETGGWQPQHF | TGTGCCAGCAGCGAGACAGGGGGCTGGCAGCCCCAGCATTTT
TRBJ2-7 | TRBV4-1 | TRBD2 | NA | 15 | CASSQVWGGSYEQYF | TGCGCCAGCAGCCAAGTATGGGGGGGGTCCTACGAGCAGTACTTC
TRBJ2-2 | TRBV19 | NA | NA | 14 | CASNRDGNTGELFF | TGTGCCAGTAACCGGGACGGTAACACCGGGGAGCTGTTTTTT
TRBJ1-6 | TRBV29-1 | TRBD1 | few | 13 | CSVRQGAQSPLHF | TGCAGCGTACGACAGGGGGCGCAGTCACCCCTCCACTTT
TRBJ2-2 | TRBV18 | NA | NA | 14 | CASSAATNTGELFF | TGTGCCAGCTCAGCGGCTACGAACACCGGGGAGCTGTTTTTT
TRBJ2-2 | TRBV9 | NA | NA | 15 | CASSVGTQNTGELFF | TGTGCCAGCAGCGTCGGGACACAGAACACCGGGGAGCTGTTTTTT
TRBJ1-1 | TRBV4-1 | TRBD1 | NA | 15 | CASSQSGTGATEAFF | TGCGCCAGCAGCCAATCCGGGACAGGGGCCACTGAAGCTTTCTTT
TRBJ1-1 | TRBV18 | NA | NA | 15 | CASSPPRGGWTEAFF | TGTGCCAGCTCACCACCGCGAGGGGGTTGGACTGAAGCTTTCTTT
TRBJ2-7 | TRBV7-9 | NA | NA | 15 | CASSLDWGSSYEQYF | TGTGCCAGCAGCTTAGATTGGGGAAGCTCCTACGAGCAGTACTTC
TRBJ1-1 | TRBV15 | TRBD1 | NA | 14 | CATTEGADHTEAFF | TGTGCCACCACCGAGGGGGCTGATCACACTGAAGCTTTCTTT
TRBJ2-1 | TRBV12-3/TRBV12-4 | NA | NA | 12 | CASSPLGNEQFF | TGTGCCAGCAGTCCCCTAGGCAATGAGCAGTTCTTC
TRBJ2-1 | TRBV6-5 | NA | NA | 14 | CASRPGAAYNEQFF | TGTGCCAGCAGACCGGGAGCCGCATACAATGAGCAGTTCTTC
TRBJ2-5 | TRBV6-2/TRBV6-3 | NA | NA | 14 | CASSQTSPRETQYF | TGTGCCAGCAGTCAGACTAGTCCCCGGGAGACCCAGTACTTC
TRBJ1-1 | TRBV19 | TRBD1 | NA | 14 | CASSIRDSAEEAFF | TGTGCCAGTAGTATCCGGGACAGCGCGGAAGAAGCTTTCTTT
TRBJ2-7 | TRBV30 | NA | once | 12 | CAWRGDQYEQYF | TGTGCCTGGAGGGGGGACCAGTACGAGCAGTACTTC
TRBJ2-2 | TRBV2 | TRBD2 | NA | 13 | CASERENTGELFF | TGTGCCTCCGAGCGGGAGAACACCGGGGAGCTGTTTTTT